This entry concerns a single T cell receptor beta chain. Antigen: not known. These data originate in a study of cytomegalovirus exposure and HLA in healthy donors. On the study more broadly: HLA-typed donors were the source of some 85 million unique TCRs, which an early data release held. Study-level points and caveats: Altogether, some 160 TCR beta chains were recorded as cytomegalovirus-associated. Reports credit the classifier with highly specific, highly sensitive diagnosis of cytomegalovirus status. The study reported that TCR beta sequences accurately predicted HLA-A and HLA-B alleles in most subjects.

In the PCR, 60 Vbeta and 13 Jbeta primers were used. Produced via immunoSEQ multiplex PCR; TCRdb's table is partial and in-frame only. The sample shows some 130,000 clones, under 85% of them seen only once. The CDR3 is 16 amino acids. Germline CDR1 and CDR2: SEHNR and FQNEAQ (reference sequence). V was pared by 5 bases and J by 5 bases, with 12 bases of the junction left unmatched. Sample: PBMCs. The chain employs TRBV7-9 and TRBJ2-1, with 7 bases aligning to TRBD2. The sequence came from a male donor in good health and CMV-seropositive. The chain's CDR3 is CASSPLGGEGNNEQFF. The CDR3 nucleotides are TGTGCCAGCAGCCCCCTTGGGGGGGAGGGGAACAATGAGCAGTTCTTC.